Presented here are 6 T cell receptor beta chains from one specimen sequenced in a study of control samples from healthy donors and cancer patients. Produced via immunoSEQ multiplex PCR; TCRdb's table is partial and in-frame only. The sample lists 200,000 or so clones; about 93% were seen once. Sequencing was carried out using blood. The receptors were sampled from a man over 45 in good health.

This chain links TRBV19 with TRBJ1-1, with TRBD1 matching over 9 bases. Trimming cost V 6 bases and J 5 bases; bases outside gene matches: 4. Germline V gene sequence: CDR1 LNHDA, CDR2 SQIVND (reference sequence). The CDR3 length is 13 residues. CDR3 sequence reads: CASRPTGGTEAFF. CDR3 sequence (DNA): TGTGCCAGTAGACCGACAGGGGGAACTGAAGCTTTCTTT.

The genes are TRBV18 and TRBJ2-7; 9 nucleotides line up with TRBD2. The CDR3 consists of 15 residues. Unmatched junction bases numbered 6, after V lost 3 bases and J lost 3 bases. Germline CDR1 KGHSH, CDR2 LQKENI. CDR3 nucleotides: TGTGCCAGCTCACCCTCGGCGGGGGGGCTCTACGAGCAGTACGTC. Translation gives CASSPSAGGLYEQYV.

This rearrangement joins TRBV4-1 to TRBJ2-2; 9 nucleotides line up with TRBD1. The CDR3 has 18 residues. The germline V gene encodes CDR1 MGHRA and CDR2 YSYEKL. The ends lost 4 bases at V and 4 bases at J; junction bases unmatched: 13. The CDR3 region is CASSLTYTGGATTGELFF. For the CDR3, the DNA is TGCGCCAGCAGCCTTACCTACACAGGGGGCGCGACCACCGGGGAGCTGTTTTTT.

The chain joins TRBV12-5 to TRBJ1-5; D is ambiguous. The germline V gene has CDR1 LGHNT and CDR2 FRNRAP. The V end lost 7 bases, the J end lost 3 bases, and 10 bases lay between the germline ends. This CDR3 has 13 residues. The DNA of the CDR3 is TGTGCTAGTGCTCAAGGGCACAATCAGCCCCAGCATTTT. Translated: CASAQGHNQPQHF.

In its sample, this clone was seen a few times. This chain uses TRBV5-1 with TRBJ2-5; unclear D gene. V dropped 4 bases and J dropped 3 bases, with 13 bases sitting between them. The CDR3 spans 14 residues. Germline values: CDR1 SGHRS, CDR2 YFSETQ. The CDR3 loop is CASSPELLKETQYF. CDR3 DNA sequence: TGCGCCAGCAGCCCCGAATTGCTAAAAGAGACCCAGTACTTC.

The rearrangement joins TRBV2 to TRBJ1-2; possibly TRBD1 for D (5 bases). Trimming shortened V by 6 bases and J by 8 bases, and 13 bases separated the two germline ends. The V gene's germline CDR1 is SNHLY and CDR2 FYNNEI. The CDR3 runs to 12 residues. This CDR3 reads CASSQTGRGYTF. The CDR3 coding sequence is TGTGCCAGCAGCCAAACAGGACGAGGCTACACCTTC.